Each of the 19 T cell receptor beta chains below was sequenced from the same sample in a study of PD-1 blockade in classical Hodgkin lymphoma. Every single patient, without exception, relapsed after autologous stem cell transplantation, and brentuximab vedotin exposure varied. Repertoires were generated with immunoSEQ multiplex PCR, while TCRdb's copy carries only in-frame clones and drops some. Of tens of thousands of clones listed, around two thirds are singletons. The sample consisted of peripheral blood mononuclear cells (PBMCs), taken before the second cycle of nivolumab. These receptors were taken from a human donor with classical Hodgkin lymphoma.

This clone was observed a single time. CDR3 DNA sequence: TGTGCCAGCAGTTTAGGGATGGGGACAGGTAATCAGCCCCAGCATTTT. It specifies CASSLGMGTGNQPQHF. The chain recombines TRBV28 with TRBJ1-5; TRBD1 matches 8 bases. CDR1 MDHEN and CDR2 SYDVKM come from the germline V gene. The CDR3 length is 16 residues. V was pared by 2 bases and J by 4 bases, with 7 bases of the junction left unmatched.

The chain has TRBV4-1 and TRBJ1-1; D is perhaps TRBD1 (5 bases). V was cut by 4 bases and J by 1 base, with 7 bases left in between. The CDR3 runs 13 residues. Germline-derived CDR1 and CDR2 are MGHRA and YSYEKL. The CDR3 region is CASSLTGNTEAFF. CDR3 DNA: TGCGCCAGCAGCCTTACAGGGAACACTGAAGCTTTCTTT.

The V call is TRBV5-5, the J call TRBJ2-1; 14 nucleotides line up with TRBD2. This CDR3 comprises 16 residues. Germline V gives CDR1 SGHKS, CDR2 YYEKEE (reference sequence). V shed 2 bases and J 8 bases; nucleotides not matched to a gene: 6. CDR3 nucleotides: TGTGCCAGCAGCTTCTCCGGGACTAGCGGGAGCTATGAGCAGTTCTTC. Protein product: CASSFSGTSGSYEQFF.

This clone has only a few counts. Here the CDR3 DNA reads TGTGCCACCAGCAGAGTCGTGAGGGAAAGTGGCTACACCTTC. This codes for CATSRVVRESGYTF. The V call is TRBV15, the J call TRBJ1-2; no definite D call. Germline CDR1 LNHNV, CDR2 YYDKDF (reference sequence). The CDR3 extends over 14 amino acids. The V end lost 1 base, the J end lost 7 bases, and 13 bases lay between the germline ends.

In this sample, this clone turned up a few times. J is TRBJ2-7 and V is TRBV6-5; D tentatively reads TRBD1 or TRBD2 (6 bases each). Trimming removed 3 bases from V and 0 bases from J, with 12 bases in between. Germline CDR1 reads MNHEY; CDR2 reads SVGAGI. The CDR3 has 15 amino acids. Here the CDR3 reads CASSYRGDSSYEQYF. The CDR3 DNA is TGTGCCAGCAGTTATAGGGGGGATAGCTCCTACGAGCAGTACTTC.

J is TRBJ2-7 and V is TRBV18; a possible D gene is TRBD1 (5 bases). Looked up from germline, CDR1 is KGHSH and CDR2 is LQKENI. Trimming pared 1 base from V and 2 bases from J, leaving 9 bases between. The CDR3 covers 14 residues. CDR3 region: CASSPLTGPYEQYF. The DNA of the CDR3 is TGTGCCAGCTCACCACTTACAGGTCCCTACGAGCAGTACTTC.

DNA of the CDR3: TGTGCCAGCAGTTACGGGGACGGCTCCTACGAGCAGTACTTC. As protein: CASSYGDGSYEQYF. The V call is TRBV6-6, the J call TRBJ2-7, with D tentatively TRBD1 or TRBD2 (5 bases each). The CDR3 is 14 residues long. Per germline, CDR1 MNHNY and CDR2 SVGAGI (reference sequence). Trimming shortened V by 2 bases and J by 0 bases, and 8 bases separated the two germline ends.

The sample holds a few counts of this clone. This chain uses TRBV30 with TRBJ1-1; D perhaps matches TRBD1 (5 bases). Trimming took off 0 bases at V and 1 base at J, with 12 bases between the two ends. CDR1 and CDR2 from the germline V gene are GTSNPN and SVGIG (reference sequence). This CDR3 has 15 residues. Here the CDR3 reads CAWSVSRAQNTEAFF. CDR3 nucleotide sequence: TGTGCCTGGAGTGTAAGCAGGGCCCAGAACACTGAAGCTTTCTTT. The full variable domain, in which reference TRBV30 and TRBJ1-1 provide the parts outside the CDR3, is SQTIHQWPATLVQPVGSPLSLECTVEGTSNPNLYWYRQAAGRGLQLLFYSVGIGQISSEVPQNLSASRPQDRQFILSSKKLLLSDSGFYLCAWSVSRAQNTEAFFGQGTRLTVV.

This rearrangement joins TRBV29-1 to TRBJ2-7; 9 bases line up with TRBD2. The V gene's germline CDR1 is SQVTM and CDR2 ANQGSEA. V shed 4 bases, J shed 11 bases, and the junction held 12 bases outside the gene matches. The CDR3 loop spans 13 amino acids. The CDR3 protein is CSVGYLAGNEEYF. The DNA for the CDR3 is TGCAGCGTTGGCTATCTAGCGGGAAATGAGGAGTACTTC.

J is TRBJ2-3 and V is TRBV5-1, with TRBD1 identical over 9 bases. CDR3 length: 16 residues. Germline V gene lookup returns CDR1 SGHRS and CDR2 YFSETQ. With 3 bases clipped from V and 4 bases from J, the junction kept 9 bases outside the gene matches. This CDR3 reads CASSSRTGAGSDTQYF. The DNA of the CDR3 is TGCGCCAGCAGCTCTCGGACAGGGGCAGGTTCAGATACGCAGTATTTT.

V and J are TRBV7-2 and TRBJ2-7; D may be TRBD2 (6 bases). This CDR3 contains 14 residues. V lost 5 bases and J 7 bases, leaving 18 bases between the germline ends. The germline V gene has CDR1 SGHTA and CDR2 FQGNSA. CDR3 sequence: CASSPPSGSHEQYF. The CDR3 nucleotides read TGTGCCAGCAGCCCACCAAGCGGGTCGCATGAGCAGTACTTC.

This clone came up many times. V and J are TRBV7-8 and TRBJ1-5; D call uncertain. The V end was cut by 1 base, the J end by 6 bases, with 4 bases between. Germline CDR1 and CDR2: SGHVS and FQNEAQ. The CDR3 runs to 12 residues. CDR3 sequence: CASSLVLQPQHF. DNA for the CDR3: TGTGCCAGCAGCTTAGTACTTCAGCCCCAGCATTTT. Based on the CDR3 plus reference TRBV7-8 and TRBJ1-5, the full variable domain is GAGVSQSPRYKVAKRGQDVALRCDPISGHVSLFWYQQALGQGPEFLTYFQNEAQLDKSGLPSDRFFAERPEGSVSTLKIQRTQQEDSAVYLCASSLVLQPQHFGDGTRLSIL.

The chain is built from TRBV6-6 and TRBJ2-5; no reliable D call. V was trimmed by 6 bases and J by 8 bases, leaving 13 bases between them. Germline lookup yields CDR1 MNHNY and CDR2 SVGAGI (reference sequence). The CDR3 is made up of 12 amino acids. The CDR3 protein is CASSLDAITQYF. In DNA, the CDR3 is TGTGCCAGCAGCCTGGACGCGATCACCCAGTACTTC.

The chain uses TRBV19 and TRBJ1-4; D ambiguous. The V and J ends lost 3 bases and 3 bases respectively, with 17 bases between them. In germline, CDR1 is LNHDA, CDR2 SQIVND (reference sequence). The CDR3 spans 17 residues. In DNA, the CDR3 is TGTGCCAGTAGTATTCGTTTAGCGCCTGAAGCTAATGAAAAACTGTTTTTT. Translating gives CASSIRLAPEANEKLFF.

The chain is built from TRBV10-3 and TRBJ1-1, with TRBD1 identical over 7 bases. This CDR3 comprises 13 residues. Trimming cost V 7 bases and J 10 bases; bases outside gene matches: 12. Germline loops: CDR1 ENHRY, CDR2 SYGVKD. CDR3: CAITGTGDVGAFF. The DNA of the CDR3 is TGTGCCATCACCGGTACAGGGGATGTGGGAGCTTTCTTT.

This rearrangement joins TRBV2 to TRBJ1-2; a weak D match, TRBD1 (6 bases). V gave up 4 bases and J gave up 4 bases, with 13 bases separating them. The CDR3 length is 14 residues. Germline values: CDR1 SNHLY, CDR2 FYNNEI. The CDR3 coding sequence is TGTGCCAGCAGTGCCCGACAGGTTTTCTATGGCTACACCTTC. Translation: CASSARQVFYGYTF.

This clone was counted a few times. The sample holds other DNA sequences that translate to the same CDR3. The V call is TRBV7-2, the J call TRBJ2-7, with D unclear. Germline values: CDR1 SGHTA, CDR2 FQGNSA. With 0 bases removed from V and 2 bases from J, the gap between germline ends came to 5 bases. The CDR3 sequence is 13 residues long. The CDR3 is CASSLADPYEQYF. The CDR3 region has the DNA TGTGCCAGCAGCTTAGCCGACCCCTACGAGCAGTACTTC. The whole variable domain, remainder taken from reference TRBV7-2 and TRBJ2-7, is GAGVSQSPSNKVTEKGKDVELRCDPISGHTALYWYRQSLGQGLEFLIYFQGNSAPDKSGLPSDRFSAERTGGSVSTLTIQRTQQEDSAVYLCASSLADPYEQYFGPGTRLTVT.

CDR3 DNA sequence: TGTGCCAGCAGCTCCAAAGGGGGTAGCAATCAGCCCCAGCATTTT. Protein: CASSSKGGSNQPQHF. V usage is TRBV7-2 and J usage is TRBJ1-5; D may be TRBD1 (6 bases). This CDR3 has 15 residues. V lost 4 bases to trimming and J lost 0 bases, with 10 bases between them. The germline CDR1 and CDR2 sequences are SGHTA and FQGNSA.

V gene TRBV9 combines with J gene TRBJ1-4; TRBD1 matches 7 bases. Germline trimming cut 0 bases from V and 4 bases from J; bases unmatched to any gene: 6. The CDR3 sequence is 16 residues long. CDR1 is SGDLS, CDR2 YYNGEE, per germline. The CDR3 DNA follows: TGTGCCAGCAGCGTAGCTCCTGGACAGGTTAATGAAAAACTGTTTTTT. Its protein product is CASSVAPGQVNEKLFF.